A single sample gave rise to the 26 T cell receptor beta chains below, sequenced in a study of T cells expressing NK-cell markers. TCRdb derives one entry per CDR3 protein from the 5' RACE reads, leaving out DNA. The sample's table shows 300,000 to 500,000 distinct CDR3 sequences. The sample comprised blood T cells: a sorted CD56 or NKG2C T cell subset, CD4+ or CD8+ T cells, or bulk PBMC T cells (not recorded which). Receptors originate from a woman aged 45-60 years in good health.

J is TRBJ1-3 and V is TRBV5-1; the D call of TRBD1 rests on TCRdb alone, since no DNA is present to check it. Germline assignment: CDR1 SGHRS and CDR2 YFSETQ. This CDR3 is 17 amino acids long. CDR3 residues: CASSSGTGGTSGNTIYF.

This chain uses TRBV4-1 with TRBJ1-1; checking the TCRdb D call of TRBD1 is not possible without DNA. CDR1 and CDR2 from the germline V gene are MGHRA and YSYEKL. CDR3 length: 15 amino acids. Here the CDR3 reads CASSQDLGTANKAFF.

The chain recombines TRBV4-2 with TRBJ2-7; TCRdb reports TRBD2, a call that lacks DNA to check it against. CDR1 and CDR2 (germline): LGHNA, YNFKEQ. This CDR3 is 14 amino acids long. CDR3 sequence reads: CASSQVAGGDEQYF.

The CDR3 is CASSRRGSGSGETQYF. This chain joins TRBV18 and TRBJ2-5; the TCRdb D gene call, TRBD1, has no DNA to confirm it. The CDR3 extends over 16 amino acids. The germline CDR1 and CDR2 sequences are KGHSH and LQKENI.

V gene TRBV10-3 combines with J gene TRBJ2-1; TCRdb's D call of TRBD1 is untestable without DNA. The CDR3 has 13 residues. Per germline, CDR1 ENHRY and CDR2 SYGVKD. The CDR3 sequence: CAISQSGRSEQFF.

The V and J genes are TRBV27 and TRBJ2-1; TCRdb's D gene call, TRBD2, goes unchecked for lack of DNA. This CDR3 region has 15 residues. Per the germline V gene, CDR1 is MNHEY and CDR2 is SMNVEV (reference sequence). The CDR3 is CASSSLLAPYNEQFF.

The V gene is TRBV5-1, the J gene TRBJ2-3. Germline CDR1 SGHRS, CDR2 YFSETQ. There are 12 residues in the CDR3. CDR3 sequence: CASSLTRDTQYF.

The chain uses TRBV2 and TRBJ2-7; TCRdb's D gene call, TRBD1, goes unchecked for lack of DNA. CDR3 length equals 15 residues. Germline assignment: CDR1 SNHLY and CDR2 FYNNEI. The CDR3 loop is CASSEFLTPVSEQYF.

V gene TRBV20-1 combines with J gene TRBJ2-5; there is no DNA to check the TCRdb D call of TRBD2. There are 13 residues in the CDR3. Looked up from germline, CDR1 is DFQATT and CDR2 is SNEGSKA (reference sequence). CDR3 amino acids: CSALPDEQETQYF.

The rearrangement links TRBV9 to TRBJ2-1; the TCRdb D gene call, TRBD2, has no DNA to confirm it. Per germline, CDR1 SGDLS and CDR2 YYNGEE. This CDR3 contains 13 residues. CDR3 protein: CASQERHYNEQFF.

The J gene is TRBJ2-5, the V gene TRBV5-1; TCRdb returns TRBD1, unconfirmable since there is no DNA. Germline values: CDR1 SGHRS, CDR2 YFSETQ. The length of the CDR3 is 16 residues. The CDR3 is CASSRSDGSLGETQYF.

The rearrangement uses TRBV24-1 and TRBJ2-1; with no DNA, the TCRdb D assignment of TRBD1 cannot be verified. Germline V gene sequence: CDR1 KGHDR, CDR2 SFDVKD. The CDR3 loop spans 18 amino acids. The CDR3 protein is CATSGGGVGTGPYNEQFF.

The V and J genes are TRBV2 and TRBJ2-3; the D call of TRBD1 rests on TCRdb alone, since no DNA is present to check it. This CDR3 comprises 12 residues. Germline V gene sequence: CDR1 SNHLY, CDR2 FYNNEI. The chain's CDR3 is CASSLPGQTQYF.

V usage is TRBV20-1 and J usage is TRBJ2-3. The germline CDR1 and CDR2 sequences are DFQATT and SNEGSKA (reference sequence). The CDR3 is 13 residues long. The CDR3 loop reads CSASQRLTDTQYF.

V is TRBV20-1 and J is TRBJ2-2; the TRBD2 assignment by TCRdb is unverifiable without DNA. The CDR3 loop spans 15 amino acids. The germline V gene has CDR1 DFQATT and CDR2 SNEGSKA (reference sequence). The CDR3: CSAATSGGGPGELFF.

The chain employs TRBV12-3 or TRBV12-4 and TRBJ2-7; as DNA is missing, the TRBD1 call by TCRdb cannot be tested. The CDR3 contains 16 residues. The CDR3 sequence: CASSATPGQGRYEQYF.

The CDR3 reads CASSLTSGILQDTQYF. The V gene is TRBV7-9, the J gene TRBJ2-3; TCRdb gives TRBD2 as the D gene, but with no DNA this cannot be confirmed. The CDR3 runs 16 residues. Germline lookup yields CDR1 SEHNR and CDR2 FQNEAQ (reference sequence).

The chain combines TRBV5-1 with TRBJ2-7; TCRdb gives TRBD1 as the D gene, but with no DNA this cannot be confirmed. The CDR3 spans 15 residues. CDR1 is SGHRS and CDR2 is YFSETQ in the germline V gene. CDR3 sequence reads: CASSLLGEGSYEQYF.

V usage is TRBV11-3 and J usage is TRBJ2-1; TCRdb calls TRBD1, which cannot be checked without DNA. CDR1 and CDR2 from the germline V gene are SGHNT and YENEEA. This CDR3 spans 15 amino acids. The CDR3: CATSRDASSYNEQFF. Variable domain in full (rest from reference TRBV11-3 and TRBJ2-1): EAGVVQSPRYKIIEKKQPVAFWCNPISGHNTLYWYLQNLGQGPELLIRYENEEAVDDSQLPKDRFSAERLKGVDSTLKIQPAELGDSAVYLCATSRDASSYNEQFFGPGTRLTVL.

The chain's CDR3 is CASSQVPGTKNTGELFF. The chain uses TRBV5-1 and TRBJ2-2; TCRdb outputs TRBD2, but without DNA this stays unchecked. The CDR3 extends over 17 amino acids. Per the germline V gene, CDR1 is SGHRS and CDR2 is YFSETQ.

The chain recombines TRBV6-6 with TRBJ2-5; the D call from TCRdb, TRBD1, cannot be confirmed without DNA. Germline V CDR1 and CDR2: MNHNY, SVGAGI (reference sequence). The CDR3 sequence is 14 residues long. CDR3 protein: CASSPRPPRETQYF.

This sequence joins TRBV29-1 and TRBJ2-5; the D call of TRBD2 rests on TCRdb alone, since no DNA is present to check it. The CDR3 contains 17 residues. Looked up from germline, CDR1 is SQVTM and CDR2 is ANQGSEA. CDR3 sequence reads: CSVDSGPTSGYQETQYF.

The CDR3 protein is CASSYGRGLAKNIQYF. The gene calls are TRBV6-6 and TRBJ2-4; no DNA is available, so the TRBD1 call from TCRdb remains unchecked. CDR1 and CDR2 (germline): MNHNY, SVGAGI (reference sequence). The CDR3 has 16 residues.

This chain connects TRBV5-1 to TRBJ1-6. CDR3 length: 13 residues. Germline V gene data show CDR1 as SGHRS and CDR2 as YFSETQ. The CDR3 region is CASSLAGRSPLHF.

The J gene is TRBJ2-3, the V gene TRBV11-2; the TCRdb D gene call, TRBD2, has no DNA to confirm it. The CDR3 totals 16 residues. Germline V gene sequence: CDR1 SGHAT, CDR2 FQNNGV. The CDR3 sequence: CASSFSGTSFTDTQYF.

The V and J genes are TRBV4-1 and TRBJ2-3; TCRdb's assignment of TRBD2 cannot be checked, as there is no DNA. The CDR3 contains 14 residues. Germline V lookup: CDR1 MGHRA, CDR2 YSYEKL. The CDR3 spells CASSQPSGRDTQYF.